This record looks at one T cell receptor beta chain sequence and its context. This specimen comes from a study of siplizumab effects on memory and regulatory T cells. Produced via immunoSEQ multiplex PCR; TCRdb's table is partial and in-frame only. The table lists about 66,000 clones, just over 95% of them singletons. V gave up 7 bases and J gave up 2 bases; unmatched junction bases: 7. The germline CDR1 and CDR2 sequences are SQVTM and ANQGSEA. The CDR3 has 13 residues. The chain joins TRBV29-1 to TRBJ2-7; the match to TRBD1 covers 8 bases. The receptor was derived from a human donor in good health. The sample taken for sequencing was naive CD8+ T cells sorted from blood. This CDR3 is CSALGGQAYEQYF. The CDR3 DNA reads TGCAGCGCACTAGGGGGACAGGCCTACGAGCAGTACTTC.